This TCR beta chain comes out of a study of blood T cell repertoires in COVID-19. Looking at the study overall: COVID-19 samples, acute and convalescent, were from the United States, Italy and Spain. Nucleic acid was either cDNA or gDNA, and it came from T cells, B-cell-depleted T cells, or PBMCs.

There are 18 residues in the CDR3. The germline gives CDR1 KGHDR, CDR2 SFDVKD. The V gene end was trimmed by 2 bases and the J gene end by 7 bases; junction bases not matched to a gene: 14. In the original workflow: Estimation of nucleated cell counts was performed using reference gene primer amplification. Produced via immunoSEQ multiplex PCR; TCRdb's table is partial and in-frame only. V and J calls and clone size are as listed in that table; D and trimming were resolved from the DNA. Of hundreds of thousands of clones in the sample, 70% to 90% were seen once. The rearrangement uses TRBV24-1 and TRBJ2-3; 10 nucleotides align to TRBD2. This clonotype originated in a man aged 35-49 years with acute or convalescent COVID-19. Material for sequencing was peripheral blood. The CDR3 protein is CATSDSAQREGLLHTQYF. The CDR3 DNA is TGTGCCACCAGTGATTCCGCCCAGCGGGAGGGCCTTCTCCATACGCAGTATTTT.